Below, 9 T cell receptor beta chains from the same sample are listed, as sequenced in a study of cytomegalovirus exposure and HLA in healthy donors. Primers for the PCR totalled 60 Vbeta and 13 Jbeta. The repertoire was sequenced with immunoSEQ multiplex PCR; TCRdb's copy has only in-frame clones and lacks some. The table lists about 190,000 clones, 80% to 90% of them singletons. Material: PBMCs. These receptor sequences come from a man aged 25-40 years in good health and CMV-seronegative.

V and J are TRBV6-1 and TRBJ1-4; the match to TRBD1 covers 7 bases. The CDR3 covers 14 residues. Germline V gene data show CDR1 as MNHNS and CDR2 as SASEGT. The V segment lost 8 bases and the J segment 8 bases; nucleotides outside the gene matches: 11. The CDR3: CASRGQAQREKLFF. DNA for the CDR3: TGTGCCAGCCGTGGACAGGCCCAGAGGGAAAAACTGTTTTTT.

This clone occurred once. The chain is built from TRBV7-9 and TRBJ2-1, with TRBD1 as a possible D gene (6 bases). This CDR3 region has 14 residues. In germline, CDR1 is SEHNR, CDR2 FQNEAQ (reference sequence). V gave up 5 bases and J gave up 9 bases, with 17 bases separating them. CDR3: CASSPYLQGPEQFF. In DNA form, the CDR3 reads TGTGCCAGCAGCCCATACCTACAGGGACCTGAGCAGTTCTTC.

This chain uses TRBV27 with TRBJ2-7; 9 bases align to TRBD1. The J segment lost 2 bases and the V segment lost 6 bases, leaving 2 bases of the junction unmatched. CDR3 size: 13 residues. Per germline, CDR1 MNHEY and CDR2 SMNVEV (reference sequence). As DNA, the CDR3 is TGTGCCAGCAGGGGGACAGGGCCCTACGAGCAGTACTTC. Residues: CASRGTGPYEQYF.

V usage is TRBV18 and J usage is TRBJ2-5; possible D gene TRBD2, 6 bases. Trimming took 6 bases from V and 4 from J, leaving 15 bases between them. This CDR3 has 14 amino acids. The germline V gene has CDR1 KGHSH and CDR2 LQKENI. Here the CDR3 reads CASSLTGVGETQYF. The CDR3 DNA reads TGTGCCAGCTCTTTAACGGGAGTTGGAGAGACCCAGTACTTC.

The J gene is TRBJ2-1, the V gene TRBV28; perhaps TRBD2 as D (6 bases). Germline V gives CDR1 MDHEN, CDR2 SYDVKM. Between the trimmed V and J ends, which lost 8 bases and 4 bases, there was a span of 21 bases. CDR3 length: 16 amino acids. The DNA for the CDR3 is TGTGCCAGCCAAGTTTATTTCGGGGGTGCGTACAATGAGCAGTTCTTC. Protein sequence: CASQVYFGGAYNEQFF.

This clone was detected a few times. This sequence joins TRBV11-2 and TRBJ2-2; TRBD1 matches 8 bases. The CDR3 is 16 residues long. Germline V gene data show CDR1 as SGHAT and CDR2 as FQNNGV. J lost 1 base, V lost 3 bases, and 4 bases had no gene match. The CDR3 sequence: CASSFTGGGNTGELFF. The DNA of the CDR3 is TGTGCCAGCAGCTTCACAGGGGGTGGGAACACCGGGGAGCTGTTTTTT.

The genes are TRBV18 and TRBJ2-4; 9 nucleotides align to TRBD1. CDR1 is KGHSH, CDR2 LQKENI, per germline. The CDR3 is made up of 14 amino acids. The V and J ends lost 3 bases and 8 bases, in that order; junction bases with no gene match: 5. Here the CDR3 DNA reads TGTGCCAGCTCACCTGGGACAGGGTCGGACATTCAGTACTTC. Protein: CASSPGTGSDIQYF.

This rearrangement joins TRBV6-5 to TRBJ2-7, with 9 nucleotides matching TRBD1. The CDR3 is made up of 14 amino acids. Losses at the gene ends were 2 bases for V and 2 bases for J; bases not matched to a gene: 1. Germline V lookup: CDR1 MNHEY, CDR2 SVGAGI. CDR3 in DNA: TGTGCCAGCAGTTACGGACAGGGGACCTACGAGCAGTACTTC. Its translation: CASSYGQGTYEQYF.

This chain uses TRBV30 with TRBJ2-7, with a tentative D call TRBD1 (5 bases). Per the germline V gene, CDR1 is GTSNPN and CDR2 is SVGIG (reference sequence). The ends were cut back, 0 bases at V and 3 bases at J, with 9 bases in the middle. This CDR3 has 13 residues. The CDR3 DNA sequence: TGTGCCTGGAGTGTTGGGCAGGGCTACGAGCAGTACTTC. Residues: CAWSVGQGYEQYF. Combining the CDR3 with reference TRBV30 and TRBJ2-7 gives the whole variable domain SQTIHQWPATLVQPVGSPLSLECTVEGTSNPNLYWYRQAAGRGLQLLFYSVGIGQISSEVPQNLSASRPQDRQFILSSKKLLLSDSGFYLCAWSVGQGYEQYFGPGTRLTVT.